The T cell receptor beta chain described here comes from a study of cytomegalovirus exposure and HLA in healthy donors. General study results and limits: High sensitivity and specificity were reportedly achieved when the classifier diagnosed cytomegalovirus status. In terms of immune exposure information, only CMV serostatus was available.

These donors, healthy bone marrow donors, were studied. Primers included in the PCR were 60 Vbeta and 13 Jbeta primers. Original analysis: In a later analysis, 10 million to 11 million of tens of millions of unique beta chains occurred in at least two donors. TCRdb's table, derived via immunoSEQ multiplex PCR, lists solely in-frame clones and lacks some. The DNA gave D and trimming, while V, J and clone size come from that table. The data show fewer than 90,000 clones, approximately 76% seen once. The V segment lost 8 bases and the J segment 0 bases; nucleotides outside the gene matches: 2. CDR1 is SGHTA and CDR2 is FQGTGA in the germline V gene. This CDR3 region has 13 residues. This clone came up once. Its antigen is as yet unknown.

The TCR comes from a man aged 25 to 45 in good health and CMV-seropositive. The J gene is TRBJ1-1, the V gene TRBV7-3; 8 bases fit TRBD1. Sequences were obtained from PBMCs. The CDR3 coding sequence is TGTGCCAGCGGACAGGGAATGAACACTGAAGCTTTCTTT. It yields the protein CASGQGMNTEAFF.